Listed below are T cell receptor beta chains from one sample, sequenced in a study of shared clonotypes between healthy human individuals. This table comes from immunoSEQ multiplex PCR, and its TCRdb copy is limited to in-frame clones, with some not included. The data show about 2.4 million clones, with approximately 92% seen just once and over 0.12% held by the top ten. The sequencing input was naive CD4+ T cells sorted from blood. The origin of the receptors is a man between 18 and 29 years old in good health. The CDR3 runs from the conserved cysteine through the conserved F or W. A D gene is named only where the DNA matches it firmly. Not every row has a clone size; where given, it reads once, few, many or a size class.

CDR3 DNA | CDR3 protein | V gene | clone size | J gene | D gene
TGTGCCAGCAAATCTTGGAAACAGTACTTC | CASKSWKQYF | TRBV2 | few | TRBJ2-7 | NA
TGTGCTAGCAGCCAGGGACTTCAAGAGACCCAGTACTTC | CASSQGLQETQYF | TRBV7-7 | NA | TRBJ2-5 | NA
TGCGCCAGCAGCTTGGGTGGGAATGAGCAGTTCTTC | CASSLGGNEQFF | TRBV5-1 | NA | TRBJ2-1 | NA
TGTGCCTGGAGTACAGGCCACTACGAGCAGTACTTC | CAWSTGHYEQYF | TRBV30 | NA | TRBJ2-7 | NA
TGTGCCAGCAGTGAAGAACAACCGGGCCTTAACACTGAAGCTTTCTTT | CASSEEQPGLNTEAFF | TRBV2 | NA | TRBJ1-1 | NA
TGTGCCAGCAGCTTGGTACCGGAGTACCAAGAGACCCAGTACTTC | CASSLVPEYQETQYF | TRBV5-4 | NA | TRBJ2-5 | NA
TGTGCCAGCAGCTTGGGACCCACGGGGACCGAAGCTTTCTTT | CASSLGPTGTEAFF | TRBV11-1 | NA | TRBJ1-1 | NA
TGTGCCAGCCAAGACGGCTCTAGCACAGATACGCAGTATTTT | CASQDGSSTDTQYF | TRBV2 | NA | TRBJ2-3 | NA
TGTGCCAGCAGCTCCGGCGGAACTCAAGAGACCCAGTACTTC | CASSSGGTQETQYF | TRBV4-2 | NA | TRBJ2-5 | NA
TGTGCCAGCACTCGTGGGGCAGGGGAGTACTTC | CASTRGAGEYF | TRBV6-6 | NA | TRBJ2-7 | NA
TGCGCCAGCAGCCCGGGGACAGGGGGCCTGAATCAGCCCCAGCATTTT | CASSPGTGGLNQPQHF | TRBV5-1 | NA | TRBJ1-5 | TRBD1
TGTGCCAGCAGCATAGGGGGACAATGGGGTAAAATGAACACTGAAGCTTTCTTT | CASSIGGQWGKMNTEAFF | TRBV7-9 | NA | TRBJ1-1 | NA
TGTGCCAGCTCACCACGGAATCGCCGGGACTCAGATACGCAGTATTTT | CASSPRNRRDSDTQYF | TRBV18 | NA | TRBJ2-3 | NA
TGCGCCAGCAGCTTGGATAGCGGGAGGGTGAAGAATGAGCAGTTCTTC | CASSLDSGRVKNEQFF | TRBV5-1 | NA | TRBJ2-1 | TRBD2
TGTGCCAGCCGTATAACACCCCCCGAGGGGCAGTTCTTC | CASRITPPEGQFF | TRBV18 | NA | TRBJ2-1 | NA
TGTGCCAGCAGTGGCAGGGGGCAAGGCACTGAAGCTTTCTTT | CASSGRGQGTEAFF | TRBV28 | once | TRBJ1-1 | TRBD1
TGTGCCAGCAGCCCCTCTAGCGGGAGCACGACCGGGGAGCTGTTTTTT | CASSPSSGSTTGELFF | TRBV7-2 | NA | TRBJ2-2 | TRBD2
TGTGCCAGCAGCCCCGGACAGGGAGAGACCATATATTTT | CASSPGQGETIYF | TRBV7-2 | NA | TRBJ1-3 | TRBD1
TGTGCCAGCAGTCCCGGGCGGAATGAAGCTTTCTTT | CASSPGRNEAFF | TRBV28 | NA | TRBJ1-1 | NA
TGTGCCAGCAGCTTTAAATACTCTGGAAACACCATATATTTT | CASSFKYSGNTIYF | TRBV7-2 | NA | TRBJ1-3 | NA
TGTGCCAGCAGCTGGCAGGGTCCCAACAGGTCACCCCTCCACTTT | CASSWQGPNRSPLHF | TRBV5-6 | NA | TRBJ1-6 | NA
TGTGCCAGCAGCCCTACCTCACTAGAGCAGTTCTTC | CASSPTSLEQFF | TRBV7-2 | NA | TRBJ2-1 | NA
TGTGCCAGCAGTCTCCTGGATGGGGAGCTGTTTTTT | CASSLLDGELFF | TRBV28 | NA | TRBJ2-2 | NA
TGTGCCTGGAGGCCGGGAGGGTACTACGAGCAGTACTTC | CAWRPGGYYEQYF | TRBV30 | NA | TRBJ2-7 | TRBD2
TGTGCCAGCACACGGACAGGGAACACTGAAGCTTTCTTT | CASTRTGNTEAFF | TRBV6-5 | NA | TRBJ1-1 | TRBD1
TGTGCCAGCAGTGCTACAGAAGAGACCCAGTACTTC | CASSATEETQYF | TRBV2 | NA | TRBJ2-5 | NA
TGCGCCAGCAGCTTGGGGGGAGCAGGTATGAACACTGAAGCTTTCTTT | CASSLGGAGMNTEAFF | TRBV5-1 | NA | TRBJ1-1 | NA
TGTGCCAGCAGTGGGACCCCAACAGGGGACTATGGCTACACCTTC | CASSGTPTGDYGYTF | TRBV9 | NA | TRBJ1-2 | TRBD1
TGTGCCTGGGATGGGGGTACGGGCGCCTCTGGGGTCGGGCAGTACTTC | CAWDGGTGASGVGQYF | TRBV30 | NA | TRBJ2-7 | NA
TGTGCCAGCAGTTTATGGCGGCAGAATCAGCCCCAGCATTTT | CASSLWRQNQPQHF | TRBV28 | once | TRBJ1-5 | NA
TGTGCCAGCAGCTCCGCAGTGATTAGCGGGAGGGCTACCTACGAGCAGTACTTC | CASSSAVISGRATYEQYF | TRBV11-2 | NA | TRBJ2-7 | TRBD2
TGTGCCAGTAGTACAGGGACAGACTATAGCAATCAGCCCCAGCATTTT | CASSTGTDYSNQPQHF | TRBV19 | once | TRBJ1-5 | TRBD1
TGTGCCAGCAGCTTGGAACAGGGGGCAACAGATACGCAGTATTTT | CASSLEQGATDTQYF | TRBV5-6 | NA | TRBJ2-3 | TRBD1
TGTGCCAGCTCACCACAACGGAGCTCTGGGGCCAACGTCCTGACTTTC | CASSPQRSSGANVLTF | TRBV18 | NA | TRBJ2-6 | NA